This TCR beta chain derives from a study of graft-versus-host responses after intestinal transplantation. The study, taken as a whole, reports: Among recipient marrow samples, GvH clones were found; some appeared first in ileum or blood. The presence of high graft-versus-host to host-versus-graft clonal ratios in allografts characterized patients with graft-donor T cell macrochimerism.

Using immunoSEQ multiplex PCR, the repertoire was profiled, and TCRdb retains in-frame clones only, with some absent. The table includes approximately 10,000 clones, under 40% detected once. CFSE-labeled responder cells (around 200,000) were plated with around 200,000 irradiated, violet-dye-labeled stimulator cells. Unmatched junction bases numbered 10, after V lost 5 bases and J lost 7 bases. Germline-derived CDR1 and CDR2 are MNHNY and SVGAGI (reference sequence). This CDR3 has 16 amino acids. V and J are TRBV6-6 and TRBJ1-6; 8 bases match TRBD1. This TCR was recovered from a human patient who received an intestinal transplant. Here the sequenced sample was alloreactive CD8+ T cells from a mixed lymphocyte reaction culture, taken before intestinal transplant. Described subset: CFSE-low proliferating T cells sorted from roughly 6-day pre-transplant mixed lymphocyte reaction (GvH or HvG direction). The CDR3 DNA reads as TGTGCCAGCAGTCAACTCAGGGGGCGGGGGAATTCACCCCTCCACTTT. This gives the protein CASSQLRGRGNSPLHF.